This passage covers 15 T cell receptor beta chains from one sample sequenced in a study of Ad26.COV2.S vaccination and SARS-CoV-2 variants. Treatment here: roughly 19 received Ad26.COV2.S at low or high dose, single or two shots; 5 received placebo; per-sample allocation not given. Collection of samples fell on day 63 after the first vaccine or placebo injection. Measured with immunoSEQ multiplex PCR; TCRdb has only the in-frame clones, and not every one. The sample has fewer than 400,000 clones; about 85% are singletons. Sequenced here: peripheral blood, sampled in a trial of Ad26.COV2.S vaccine versus placebo. Receptors originate from a person between 18 and 65 years old who received the Ad26.COV2.S COVID-19 vaccine or a placebo.

Only a few counts were recorded for this clone. The chain has TRBV7-2 and TRBJ2-1, with 12 bases that match TRBD2. CDR1 and CDR2 (germline): SGHTA, FQGNSA. The CDR3 spans 15 residues. J was trimmed by 9 bases and V by 5 bases; bases with no gene match: 8. The CDR3 spells CASSQTSGGVSEQFF. The CDR3 nucleotides read TGTGCCAGCAGCCAGACTAGCGGGGGAGTCAGTGAGCAGTTCTTC.

The chain combines TRBV29-1 with TRBJ1-5, with 7 bases aligning to TRBD1. Germline assignment: CDR1 SQVTM and CDR2 ANQGSEA. There are 13 residues in the CDR3. With V trimmed by 5 bases and J by 4 bases, 5 bases remained unmatched. The CDR3 nucleotides are TGCAGCGTTACGACAGGGCGAAATCAGCCCCAGCATTTT. The encoded protein is CSVTTGRNQPQHF. Full variable domain (rest looked up from reference TRBV29-1 and TRBJ1-5): SAVISQKPSRDICQRGTSLTIQCQVDSQVTMMFWYRQQPGQSLTLIATANQGSEATYESGFVIDKFPISRPNLTFSTLTVSNMSPEDSSIYLCSVTTGRNQPQHFGDGTRLSIL.

The chain links TRBV3-1 (or the pseudogene TRBV3-2) to TRBJ2-3; possibly TRBD1 or TRBD2 for D (6 bases each). The V end was cut by 1 base, the J end by 5 bases, with 13 bases between. CDR1 LGHDT and CDR2 YNNKEL come from the germline V gene (reference sequence). This CDR3 has 15 residues. The CDR3 DNA sequence: TGTGCCAGCAGCCAAGTAGGGGGGCGCAGAGATACGCAGTATTTT. Its protein product is CASSQVGGRRDTQYF.

The chain joins TRBV21-1 to TRBJ1-2; the DNA was not used to check the table's D call, TRBD1. TRBV21-1 is a recognized pseudogene. The CDR3 contains 15 residues. The CDR3 coding sequence is TGTGCCAGCAGCAACCGGGGACAGGGGAACAGCGGCTACACCTTC. As protein: CASSNRGQGNSGYTF.

This chain connects TRBV14 to TRBJ2-7; the D gene is possibly TRBD1 (5 bases). CDR1 is SGHDN and CDR2 is FVKESK in the germline V gene. The V and J ends lost 6 bases and 3 bases respectively, with 12 bases between them. The CDR3 covers 13 residues. CDR3 nucleotide sequence: TGTGCCAGCAGTCTCGACAGCCTCTACGAGCAGTACTTC. It specifies CASSLDSLYEQYF. Variable domain in full (rest from reference TRBV14 and TRBJ2-7): EAGVTQFPSHSVIEKGQTVTLRCDPISGHDNLYWYRRVMGKEIKFLLHFVKESKQDESGMPNNRFLAERTGGTYSTLKVQPAELEDSGVYFCASSLDSLYEQYFGPGTRLTVT.

V usage is TRBV11-2 and J usage is TRBJ2-7, with a weak D call TRBD1 (6 bases). V was cut by 6 bases and J by 3 bases, with 18 bases left in between. The V gene's germline CDR1 is SGHAT and CDR2 FQNNGV. The CDR3 is made up of 15 amino acids. The CDR3 DNA sequence: TGTGCCAGCAGTAAAATACAGGGTCGAGACTACGAGCAGTACTTC. Translation gives CASSKIQGRDYEQYF.

This clone was recorded once. CDR3 region: CASSPRRLFSYEQYF. In DNA, the CDR3 is TGTGCCAGCAGTCCAAGACGCCTATTCTCCTACGAGCAGTACTTC. The chain uses TRBV28 and TRBJ2-7; no definite D call. The germline V gene encodes CDR1 MDHEN and CDR2 SYDVKM. Trimming took off 5 bases at V and 0 bases at J, with 14 bases between the two ends. The length of the CDR3 is 15 residues.

V usage is TRBV6-5 and J usage is TRBJ1-2, with 7 bases that match TRBD1. Looked up from germline, CDR1 is MNHEY and CDR2 is SVGAGI. This CDR3 comprises 14 residues. V lost 7 bases, J lost 3 bases, and 8 bases stayed unmatched. In DNA form, the CDR3 reads TGTGCCAGCACTCCTGCAGGGGGTGACTATGGCTACACCTTC. This encodes CASTPAGGDYGYTF.

This chain joins TRBV10-3 and TRBJ1-2, with D possibly matching TRBD1 (6 bases). The CDR3 runs 14 residues. Between the trimmed V and J ends, which lost 2 bases and 8 bases, there was a span of 15 bases. Germline lookup yields CDR1 ENHRY and CDR2 SYGVKD. The CDR3 bases are TGTGCCATCAGTGAGGGCGGGGGCTCTTTGGGCTACACCTTC. This sequence encodes CAISEGGGSLGYTF.

The CDR3 loop is CASSPRDGDQPQHF. CDR3 in DNA: TGTGCCAGCAGCCCCCGGGACGGAGATCAGCCCCAGCATTTT. The chain couples TRBV27 to TRBJ1-5; D is possibly TRBD1 (5 bases). The CDR3 length is 14 residues. Trimming removed 6 bases at V and 5 bases at J, with 14 bases between. CDR1 and CDR2 (germline): MNHEY, SMNVEV (reference sequence).

The genes are TRBV4-1 and TRBJ1-1; D gene unclear. The germline V and J ends were trimmed by 4 bases and 1 base, with 13 bases remaining between them. The CDR3 extends over 15 amino acids. Germline V gene lookup returns CDR1 MGHRA and CDR2 YSYEKL. The CDR3 is CASSRGGLGNTEAFF. The CDR3 DNA reads as TGCGCCAGCAGCCGAGGAGGCCTGGGGAACACTGAAGCTTTCTTT.

V is TRBV6-6 and J is TRBJ2-3; D is perhaps TRBD2 (6 bases). Germline values: CDR1 MNHNY, CDR2 SVGAGI (reference sequence). This CDR3 has 13 residues. V gave up 7 bases and J gave up 6 bases, with 14 bases separating them. The CDR3 protein is CASTQRAMDTQYF. The CDR3 DNA sequence: TGTGCCAGCACCCAGCGGGCTATGGATACGCAGTATTTT.

The genes are TRBV9 and TRBJ1-6; possible D gene TRBD1, 5 bases. CDR3 length: 22 residues. Germline lookup yields CDR1 SGDLS and CDR2 YYNGEE. V was clipped by 3 bases and J by 0 bases, with 28 bases between them. CDR3 in amino acids: CASSAQYPGTAKPSSYNSPLHF. In DNA, the CDR3 is TGTGCCAGCAGCGCCCAGTACCCCGGGACTGCAAAACCTAGCTCCTATAATTCACCCCTCCACTTT.

The chain carries TRBV4-1 and TRBJ1-1; D not resolved. Germline V gene sequence: CDR1 MGHRA, CDR2 YSYEKL. The CDR3 consists of 14 residues. Trimming cost V 1 base and J 1 base, with 7 bases left between them. As DNA, the CDR3 is TGCGCCAGCAGCCAAGGGGGAAGGAACACTGAAGCTTTCTTT. Translated: CASSQGGRNTEAFF.

The gene calls are TRBV19 and TRBJ2-1, with 9 bases aligning to TRBD1. V lost 5 bases to trimming and J lost 1 base; unmatched junction nucleotides: 9. The CDR3 runs 17 residues. Germline CDR1 reads LNHDA; CDR2 reads SQIVND (reference sequence). CDR3 sequence (DNA): TGTGCCAGTAGTGCTCGGGACAGGGCCTCTTCCTACAATGAGCAGTTCTTC. Translating it yields CASSARDRASSYNEQFF.